The sequence of this T cell receptor (beta chain) was determined in a study of graft-versus-host responses after intestinal transplantation (dated by TCRdb to the early 2020s). Notes on the research overall: The transplants that recipients got were multivisceral, liver-intestinal, or isolated intestinal. Graft-versus-host and host-versus-graft alloreactive T cell clones were tracked in the graft, circulation and bone marrow after intestinal transplantation using bulk TCR-beta CDR3 sequencing. Instead of going to the commercial service, samples from a few later patients were sequenced in-house on an Illumina MiSeq and processed with MiXCR. A peak of at least 4% donor T cells among recipient peripheral blood mononuclear cells was the definition used for donor T cell macrochimerism. Every recipient was given anti-thymocyte globulin induction, then maintenance tacrolimus and steroids for around three years. Alloreactive clones were identified by sequencing pre-transplant mixed lymphocyte reaction products and comparing these products with unstimulated pre-transplant donor and recipient T cells. Of the approximately 24 intestinal transplant recipients enrolled in the cohort, one of whom was a retransplant, 3 patients without pretransplant specimens were excluded.

The time point tag for this specimen amounts to: cells obtained before transplantation from donor or recipient. CD3+CD4+ and CD3+CD8+ populations were FACS-sorted from unstimulated pre-transplant donor and recipient cells taken from spleen or lymph nodes. Regarding this clone: Its target antigen remains unknown. No much larger clonotype is one base removed from it; base qualities were not supplied.

Overall results and qualifications from the work: High GvH to HvG T cell clonal ratios were observed in the allografts of patients with donor T cell macrochimerism. Conclusions were limited by the relatively low number and heterogeneity of intestinal transplant patients. GvH clones turned up in recipient bone marrow, with some appearing earlier in ileal mucosa or blood, a pattern consistent with an intestinal mucosal origin. Peak levels of circulating GvH clones were associated with declines in HvG clones early after transplant.

The germline V gene provides CDR1 SGHAT and CDR2 FQNNGV. From the cysteine up to the phenylalanine, the CDR3 has a length of 16 residues. Kept here is only the CDR3 DNA, which spans 48 bases and is read in frame from base 1. V is cut back by 5 bases and J by 3 bases, with 12 bases in the junction unmatched. The library was obtained by the immunoSEQ multiplex PCR assay. For most patients, genomic DNA was isolated using the Qiagen DNeasy Blood and Tissue Kit and was shipped frozen to Adaptive Biotechnologies for TCR sequencing. For most patients, genomic DNA was subjected to high-throughput TCR-beta CDR3 sequencing by Adaptive Biotechnologies. As for the original processing: TCR sequencing data were retrieved from Adaptive's ImmunoSEQ software for 18 patients, whereas three other patients were processed with MiXCR and VDJtools. To correct CD4 versus CD8 sorting errors, any sequence found in both subsets at a frequency ratio below 5:1 was removed. CDR3 nucleotide sequences shared by donor and recipient were removed because the origin of these sequences could not be assigned. At least 2-fold expansion over unstimulated cells and a minimum CFSE-low frequency of 0.002% (template counts) or 0.001% (read counts) were required for clones to be classified as alloreactive. Mappable clones were those detected in sequenced pre-transplant spleen, lymph node, or MLR CFSE-low populations of the donor or recipient. Cumulative frequency of alloreactive clones was calculated as a percentage of all sequences weighted by copy number. Not all clones reach the TCRdb copy of this immuneACCESS table, which keeps in-frame sequences only. Checked studies attribute under half of the gap to unresolved V genes and leave the rest unexplained. The DNA was the basis for D and trimming; V, J and clone size are from that table. The sample yields 95,000 to 110,000 clones; 93% were counted once. The ten top clones hold around 1.2% of the sample.

Specimen: unstimulated CD8+ T cells sorted from spleen or lymph node cells, collected before intestinal transplant. The sequence was obtained from a human donor who received an intestinal transplant. The sequence is built from TRBV11-2 and TRBJ2-7, and 8 junction bases match TRBD1. The DNA reads TGTGCCAGCAGCCTCGAGTCGGACAGGGTGAGCTACGAGCAGTACTTC. Translated, this gives CASSLESDRVSYEQYF.